This T cell receptor (beta chain) was sequenced for a study of monozygotic twins with inflammatory bowel disease. Study-wide points: People with IBD had fewer clonotypes in common with others than healthy twins did, especially with disease activity. Differing T cell subtypes remained indistinguishable.

Researchers generated cDNA in eight separate reactions per sample. Template switching was used to attach UMIs, which incorporated a 6-nucleotide sample barcode. One entry per CDR3 protein, without DNA, is what TCRdb gives after re-calling the 5' RACE reads. The listing records approximately 200,000 distinct CDR3 sequences. The CDR3 has 14 amino acids. Germline CDR1 and CDR2: SQVTM and ANQGSEA. A word on this clonotype: Its antigen is undetermined.

This chain connects TRBV29-1 to TRBJ2-4; the D call from TCRdb, TRBD1, cannot be confirmed without DNA. Sequencing used blood. The receptor was derived from a human donor with ulcerative colitis or Crohn's disease, or a healthy co-twin of an affected twin (not recorded which). The CDR3 sequence is CSVETGLAKNIQYF.